The 17 T cell receptor beta chains presented below share a single source sample, sequenced in a study of radiotherapy plus CTLA-4 blockade in lung cancer. Generated by immunoSEQ multiplex PCR, the TCRdb table keeps only in-frame clones and is missing some. The top ten hold over 8.5% of the sample, which has 53,000 or so clones, approximately 76% seen once. Sequenced material: peripheral blood, taken from a patient treated with radiotherapy plus ipilimumab. The receptors were gathered from a human donor with non-small cell lung cancer who had stable disease on radiotherapy plus ipilimumab.

The CDR3 DNA sequence: TGTGCCAGTAGTATCCCAGGGGCCCAAATCACAGATACGCAGTATTTT. Amino acids: CASSIPGAQITDTQYF. The chain joins TRBV19 to TRBJ2-3; D is possibly TRBD1 (6 bases). CDR1 is LNHDA and CDR2 is SQIVND in the germline V gene (reference sequence). The V end was cut by 3 bases, the J end by 2 bases, with 15 bases between. The CDR3 covers 16 residues.

The genes are TRBV19 and TRBJ2-5; the D gene is possibly TRBD2 (6 bases). In germline, CDR1 is LNHDA, CDR2 SQIVND (reference sequence). This CDR3 is 14 amino acids long. Trimming removed 3 bases at V and 2 bases at J, with 10 bases between. The CDR3 DNA is TGTGCCAGTAGTATGGGGGGTGGGCAAGAGACCCAGTACTTC. This codes for CASSMGGGQETQYF.

The chain recombines TRBV9 with TRBJ1-6; D is undetermined. The germline gives CDR1 SGDLS, CDR2 YYNGEE. There are 15 residues in the CDR3. Trimming removed 0 bases at V and 7 bases at J, with 11 bases between. The CDR3 region is CASSVDPGGNSPLHF. CDR3 coding DNA: TGTGCCAGCAGCGTAGATCCAGGCGGAAATTCACCCCTCCACTTT.

This rearrangement joins TRBV6-1 to TRBJ1-5, with no clear D. The V end was cut by 1 base, the J end by 5 bases, with 9 bases between. This CDR3 comprises 14 residues. Germline values: CDR1 MNHNS, CDR2 SASEGT. CDR3: CASSEGTPYQPQHF. DNA of the CDR3: TGTGCCAGCAGTGAAGGGACTCCTTATCAGCCCCAGCATTTT.

J is TRBJ2-5 and V is TRBV4-3; D may match TRBD1 or TRBD2 (5 bases each). In germline, CDR1 is LGHNA, CDR2 YSLEER. With 0 bases removed from V and 5 bases from J, the gap between germline ends came to 13 bases. The CDR3 covers 15 residues. The CDR3 DNA reads as TGCGCCAGCAGCCAAGATAGAGGGGCCGGGGAGACCCAGTACTTC. This translates into CASSQDRGAGETQYF.

This clone appeared a single time. This sequence joins TRBV6-5 and TRBJ2-7; the D gene is possibly TRBD1 (5 bases). Germline CDR1 is MNHEY and CDR2 is SVGAGI. V was cut by 5 bases and J by 1 base, with 12 bases left in between. This CDR3 has 14 residues. The CDR3 DNA sequence: TGTGCCAGCAGTCGCGCTCAGGGATCCTACGAGCAGTACGTC. It yields the protein CASSRAQGSYEQYV.

This clone has a handful of counts. V is TRBV9 and J is TRBJ2-2; D may be TRBD2 (6 bases). The CDR3 loop spans 16 amino acids. V lost 3 bases and J 1 base, leaving 13 bases between the germline ends. The germline V gene encodes CDR1 SGDLS and CDR2 YYNGEE. The CDR3 region has the DNA TGTGCCAGCAGCGCGGGACTTCCCCTGAACACCGGGGAGCTGTTTTTT. Protein product: CASSAGLPLNTGELFF.

The V gene is TRBV30, the J gene TRBJ1-6, with D perhaps matching TRBD1 (5 bases). V lost 1 base and J 4 bases, leaving 11 bases between the germline ends. This CDR3 has 15 amino acids. Germline CDR1 is GTSNPN and CDR2 is SVGIG (reference sequence). Written as DNA, the CDR3 is TGTGCCTGGAGTGGCAGGGCCTTTTATAATTCACCCCTCCACTTT. As protein: CAWSGRAFYNSPLHF. The full variable domain, rest sourced from reference TRBV30 and TRBJ1-6, is SQTIHQWPATLVQPVGSPLSLECTVEGTSNPNLYWYRQAAGRGLQLLFYSVGIGQISSEVPQNLSASRPQDRQFILSSKKLLLSDSGFYLCAWSGRAFYNSPLHFGNGTRLTVT.

The V gene is TRBV2, the J gene TRBJ1-1; TRBD1 matches at 9 bases. The CDR3 covers 14 residues. J gave up 4 bases and V 6 bases, and 6 bases lay outside the gene matches. Germline values: CDR1 SNHLY, CDR2 FYNNEI. CDR3 residues: CASSLKQGATEAFF. Here the CDR3 DNA reads TGTGCCAGCAGCCTAAAACAGGGGGCCACTGAAGCTTTCTTT.

The genes are TRBV6-5 and TRBJ1-5; TRBD1 matches at 11 bases. The germline gives CDR1 MNHEY, CDR2 SVGAGI. J gave up 2 bases and V 1 base, and 1 base lay outside the gene matches. The CDR3 consists of 16 residues. The CDR3 region has the DNA TGTGCCAGCAGTTACTGGGGACAGGGGGGCAATCAGCCCCAGCATTTT. This sequence encodes CASSYWGQGGNQPQHF.

In its sample, this clone was seen once. The chain is built from TRBV5-4 and TRBJ1-4, with unresolved D. The V end was cut by 0 bases, the J end by 0 bases, with 6 bases between. Germline CDR1 SGHNT, CDR2 YYREEE (reference sequence). The CDR3 runs 15 residues. The CDR3 spells CASSLELATNEKLFF. CDR3 DNA sequence: TGTGCCAGCAGCTTGGAGCTGGCAACTAATGAAAAACTGTTTTTT.

This clone appeared a single time. The rearrangement joins TRBV7-9 to TRBJ1-5, with TRBD1 matching 7 bases. J lost 5 bases, V lost 5 bases, and 15 bases had no gene match. This CDR3 has 17 residues. CDR1 is SEHNR and CDR2 is FQNEAQ in the germline V gene (reference sequence). CDR3 loop: CASSPTFPGQAHQPQHF. The CDR3 DNA is TGTGCCAGCAGCCCAACCTTCCCCGGACAGGCCCATCAGCCCCAGCATTTT.

This rearrangement joins TRBV12-1 to TRBJ2-3; the table's D call, TRBD1, was not checked against the DNA. TRBV12-1 is described as a pseudogene. The CDR3 consists of 16 residues. DNA of the CDR3: TGTGCCAGCAGCTGGCGACAGGGCGGGGGCACAGATACGCAGTATTTT. Translated: CASSWRQGGGTDTQYF.

This chain connects TRBV13 to TRBJ2-1, with D perhaps assigned TRBD1 or TRBD2 (6 bases each). CDR3 size: 14 residues. Trimming pared 6 bases from V and 2 bases from J, leaving 11 bases between. Germline V gene lookup returns CDR1 PRHDT and CDR2 FYEKMQ (reference sequence). CDR3 in DNA: TGTGCCAGCAGTCGGGGGCGGACCTACAATGAGCAGTTCTTC. This codes for CASSRGRTYNEQFF.

The J gene is TRBJ1-5, the V gene TRBV30; tentatively, D is TRBD1 (6 bases). Germline lookup yields CDR1 GTSNPN and CDR2 SVGIG (reference sequence). V was cut by 2 bases and J by 5 bases, with 10 bases left in between. The CDR3 consists of 13 residues. The CDR3 here is CAWSRGTDQPQHF. As DNA, the CDR3 is TGTGCCTGGAGTAGGGGGACGGATCAGCCCCAGCATTTT.

The chain couples TRBV7-2 to TRBJ2-1; D may correspond to TRBD1 or TRBD2 (5 bases each). This CDR3 contains 15 residues. The germline CDR1 and CDR2 sequences are SGHTA and FQGNSA. V lost 3 bases and J 2 bases, leaving 11 bases between the germline ends. CDR3 sequence: CASSLGPRTYNEQFF. CDR3 in DNA: TGTGCCAGCAGCTTGGGACCGCGGACCTACAATGAGCAGTTCTTC.

The count of this clone is one. The chain carries TRBV25-1 and TRBJ1-4; maybe TRBD1 (6 bases). The V end was cut by 6 bases, the J end by 5 bases, with 16 bases between. This CDR3 region has 15 residues. Germline loops: CDR1 MGHDK, CDR2 SYGVNS. The CDR3 DNA reads as TGTGCCAGCAGCGATACAGGGAGCCCCAATGAAAAACTGTTTTTT. It translates to CASSDTGSPNEKLFF.